This record concerns one T cell receptor (beta chain) sequence. V was clipped by 5 bases and J by 2 bases, with 16 bases between them. The CDR3 runs to 15 residues. This entry belongs to a study of patients and donors after allogeneic stem cell transplantation. TCRdb processed the RT-PCR reads anew with MiXCR; each CDR3 protein has one entry. The sample contains approximately 410,000 distinct CDR3 sequences, around 16% of which appear only once. This TCR was sampled from a human donor who was either an allogeneic HSCT recipient or a stem cell or donor lymphocyte infusion donor (not recorded which). It is not recorded whose cells these are; they may come from a transplant donor. V usage is TRBV12-3 or TRBV12-4 and J usage is TRBJ2-7; D perhaps matches TRBD1 (6 bases). Source material: blood, either unsorted or a sorted T cell fraction (not recorded which). The CDR3 reads CASSLRRQVAYEQYF. The DNA for the CDR3 is TGTGCCAGCAGTCTGAGAAGACAGGTTGCCTACGAGCAGTACTTC.